The text below deals with one T cell receptor (beta chain). Original processing methods: Amplification with reference gene primers provided the estimates of nucleated cell counts. Sequencing used immunoSEQ multiplex PCR; TCRdb keeps in-frame clones, though not all of them. The V and J calls and clone size are taken from that table; D and trimming were inferred from the DNA. The sample carries roughly 200,000 clones, around 90% recorded once. This entry belongs to a study of blood T cell repertoires in COVID-19. The wider study: Some COVID-19 samples were acute and others convalescent; all came from the United States, Italy and Spain. The analysed material was cDNA or gDNA that came from T cells, B-cell-depleted T cells, or PBMCs.

The TCR originated in a man aged 40-50 years with acute or convalescent COVID-19. Sequences were obtained from peripheral blood.

The CDR3 nucleotides are TGTGCCAGCAGCCCCTTAGCGGGGGGTAGCACAGATACGCAGTATTTT. It specifies CASSPLAGGSTDTQYF. The rearrangement joins TRBV5-4 to TRBJ2-3; 10 bases match TRBD2. J lost 0 bases, V lost 4 bases, and 5 bases had no gene match. The CDR3 runs 16 residues. Germline lookup yields CDR1 SGHNT and CDR2 YYREEE (reference sequence). The whole variable domain, remainder taken from reference TRBV5-4 and TRBJ2-3, is ETGVTQSPTHLIKTRGQQVTLRCSSQSGHNTVSWYQQALGQGPQFIFQYYREEENGRGNFPPRFSGLQFPNYSSELNVNALELDDSALYLCASSPLAGGSTDTQYFGPGTRLTVL.